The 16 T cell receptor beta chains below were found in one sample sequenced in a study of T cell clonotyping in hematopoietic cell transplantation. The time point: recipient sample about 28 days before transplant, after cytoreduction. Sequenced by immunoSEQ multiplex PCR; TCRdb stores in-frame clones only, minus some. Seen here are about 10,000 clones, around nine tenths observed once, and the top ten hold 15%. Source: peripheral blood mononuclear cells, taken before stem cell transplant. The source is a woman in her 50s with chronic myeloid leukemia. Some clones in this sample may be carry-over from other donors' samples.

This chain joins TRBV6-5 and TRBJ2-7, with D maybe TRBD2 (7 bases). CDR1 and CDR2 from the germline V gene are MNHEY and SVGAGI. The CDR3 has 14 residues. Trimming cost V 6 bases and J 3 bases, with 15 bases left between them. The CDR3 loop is CASRAGGRSYEQYF. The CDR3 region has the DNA TGTGCCAGCAGAGCCGGGGGGCGTAGCTACGAGCAGTACTTC.

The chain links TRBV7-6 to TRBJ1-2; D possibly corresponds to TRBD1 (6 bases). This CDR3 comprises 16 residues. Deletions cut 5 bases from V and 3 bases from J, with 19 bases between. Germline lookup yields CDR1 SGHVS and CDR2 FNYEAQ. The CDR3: CASSPRTVGVDYGYTF. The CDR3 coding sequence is TGTGCCAGCAGCCCCCGGACAGTCGGGGTCGACTATGGCTACACCTTC. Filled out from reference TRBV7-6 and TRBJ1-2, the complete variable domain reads GAGVSQSPRYKVTKRGQDVALRCDPISGHVSLYWYRQALGQGPEFLTYFNYEAQQDKSGLPNDRFSAERPEGSISTLTIQRTEQRDSAMYRCASSPRTVGVDYGYTFGSGTRLTVV.

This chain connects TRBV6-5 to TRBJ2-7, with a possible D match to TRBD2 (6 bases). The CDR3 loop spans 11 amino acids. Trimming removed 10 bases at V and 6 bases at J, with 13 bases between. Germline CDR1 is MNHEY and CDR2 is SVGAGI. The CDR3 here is CATGTLAEQYF. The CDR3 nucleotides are TGTGCCACAGGGACTCTGGCCGAGCAGTACTTC.

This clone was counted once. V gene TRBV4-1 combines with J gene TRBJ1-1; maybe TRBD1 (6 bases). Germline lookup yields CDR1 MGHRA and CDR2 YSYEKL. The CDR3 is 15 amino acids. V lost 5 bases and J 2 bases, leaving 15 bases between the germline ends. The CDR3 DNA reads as TGCGCCAGCAGCTATTTCCAGGGGATAAACACTGAAGCTTTCTTT. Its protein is CASSYFQGINTEAFF.

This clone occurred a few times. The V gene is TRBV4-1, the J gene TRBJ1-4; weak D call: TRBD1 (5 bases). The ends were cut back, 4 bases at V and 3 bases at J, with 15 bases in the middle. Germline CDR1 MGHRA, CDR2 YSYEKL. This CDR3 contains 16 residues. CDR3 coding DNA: TGCGCCAGCAGCCGGGAAGGTGGGACGGCTAATGAAAAACTGTTTTTT. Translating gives CASSREGGTANEKLFF.

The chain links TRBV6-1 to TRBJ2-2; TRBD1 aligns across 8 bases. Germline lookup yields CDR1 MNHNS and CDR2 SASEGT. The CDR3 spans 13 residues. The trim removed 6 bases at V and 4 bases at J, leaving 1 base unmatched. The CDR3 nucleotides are TGTGCCAGCAGAACAGGGGGCACCGGGGAGCTGTTTTTT. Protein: CASRTGGTGELFF.

CDR3 loop: CASSALAGGLTGELFF. The CDR3, as DNA: TGTGCCAGTAGTGCCCTAGCGGGAGGTCTCACCGGGGAGCTGTTTTTT. The chain links TRBV19 to TRBJ2-2; 11 bases are shared with TRBD2. Germline CDR1 and CDR2: LNHDA and SQIVND (reference sequence). Losses at the gene ends were 5 bases for V and 4 bases for J; bases not matched to a gene: 6. The CDR3 spans 16 residues.

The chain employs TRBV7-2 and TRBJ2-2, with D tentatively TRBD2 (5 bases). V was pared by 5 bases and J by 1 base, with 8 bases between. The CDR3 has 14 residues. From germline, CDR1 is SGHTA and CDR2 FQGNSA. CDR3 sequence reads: CASSTSGNTGELFF. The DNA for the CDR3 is TGTGCCAGCAGCACCAGCGGGAACACCGGGGAGCTGTTTTTT.

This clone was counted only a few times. Written as DNA, the CDR3 is TGTGCCAGCAGTTTACAGGGGGGCTATGGCTACACCTTC. Protein product: CASSLQGGYGYTF. The chain recombines TRBV27 with TRBJ1-2; 7 positions agree with TRBD1. The CDR3 length is 13 residues. The V gene's germline CDR1 is MNHEY and CDR2 SMNVEV (reference sequence). The junction had 1 base not matched to a gene; V was cut back by 2 bases and J by 4 bases.

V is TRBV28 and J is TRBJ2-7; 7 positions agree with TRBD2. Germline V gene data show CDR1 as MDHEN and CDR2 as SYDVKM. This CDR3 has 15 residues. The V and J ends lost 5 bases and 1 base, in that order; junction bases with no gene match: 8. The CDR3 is CASSVGGGRSYEQYF. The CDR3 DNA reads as TGTGCCAGCAGTGTTGGGGGGGGAAGGTCCTACGAGCAGTACTTC.

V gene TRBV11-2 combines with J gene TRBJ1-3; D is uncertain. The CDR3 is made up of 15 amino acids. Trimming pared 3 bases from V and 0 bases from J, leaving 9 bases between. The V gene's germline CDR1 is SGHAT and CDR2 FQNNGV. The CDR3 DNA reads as TGTGCCAGCAGCTTGTACGGAGCCTCTGGAAACACCATATATTTT. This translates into CASSLYGASGNTIYF.

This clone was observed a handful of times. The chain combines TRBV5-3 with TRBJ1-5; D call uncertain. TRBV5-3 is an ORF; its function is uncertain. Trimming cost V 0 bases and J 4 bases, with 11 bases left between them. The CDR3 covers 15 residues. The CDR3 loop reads CARSLAGCRNQPQHF. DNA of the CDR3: TGTGCCAGAAGCTTGGCTGGGTGCCGGAATCAGCCCCAGCATTTT.

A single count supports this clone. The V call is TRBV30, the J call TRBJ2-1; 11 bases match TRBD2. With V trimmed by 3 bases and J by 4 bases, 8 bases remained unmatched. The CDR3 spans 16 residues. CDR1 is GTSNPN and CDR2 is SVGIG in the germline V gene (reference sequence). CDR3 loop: CAWRVAGGQRYNEQFF. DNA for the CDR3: TGTGCCTGGAGGGTAGCGGGAGGGCAAAGGTACAATGAGCAGTTCTTC.

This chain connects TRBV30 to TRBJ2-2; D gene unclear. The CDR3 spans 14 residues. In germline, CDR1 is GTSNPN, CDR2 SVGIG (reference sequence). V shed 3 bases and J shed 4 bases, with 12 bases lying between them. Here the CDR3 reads CAWRLKVPTGELFF. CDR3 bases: TGTGCCTGGAGATTAAAGGTTCCCACCGGGGAGCTGTTTTTT. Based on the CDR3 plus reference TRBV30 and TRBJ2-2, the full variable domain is SQTIHQWPATLVQPVGSPLSLECTVEGTSNPNLYWYRQAAGRGLQLLFYSVGIGQISSEVPQNLSASRPQDRQFILSSKKLLLSDSGFYLCAWRLKVPTGELFFGEGSRLTVL.

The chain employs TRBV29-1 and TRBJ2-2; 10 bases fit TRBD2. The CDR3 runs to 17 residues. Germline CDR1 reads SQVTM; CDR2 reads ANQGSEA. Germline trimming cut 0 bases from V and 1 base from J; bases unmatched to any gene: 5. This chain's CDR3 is CSVEDPIAGGNTGELFF. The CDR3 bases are TGCAGCGTTGAAGATCCCATAGCGGGAGGGAACACCGGGGAGCTGTTTTTT.

Here the CDR3 DNA reads TGTGCCAGCAGCTTAGGGGCAGGGATAGCCTACGAGCAGTACTTC. Protein sequence: CASSLGAGIAYEQYF. This rearrangement joins TRBV7-9 to TRBJ2-7; perhaps TRBD1 as D (5 bases). The germline gives CDR1 SEHNR, CDR2 FQNEAQ (reference sequence). This CDR3 has 15 residues. Between the trimmed V and J ends, which lost 1 base and 2 bases, there was a span of 12 bases.